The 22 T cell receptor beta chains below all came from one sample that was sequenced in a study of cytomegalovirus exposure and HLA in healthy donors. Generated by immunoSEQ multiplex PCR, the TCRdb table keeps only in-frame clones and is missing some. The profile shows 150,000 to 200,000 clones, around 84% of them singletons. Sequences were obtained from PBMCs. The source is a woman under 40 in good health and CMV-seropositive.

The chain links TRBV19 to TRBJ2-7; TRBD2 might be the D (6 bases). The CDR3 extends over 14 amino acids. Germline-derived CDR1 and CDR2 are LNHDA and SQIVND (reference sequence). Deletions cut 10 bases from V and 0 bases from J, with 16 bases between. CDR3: CATTGTSSSYEQYF. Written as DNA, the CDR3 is TGTGCCACTACCGGGACTTCGAGCTCCTACGAGCAGTACTTC.

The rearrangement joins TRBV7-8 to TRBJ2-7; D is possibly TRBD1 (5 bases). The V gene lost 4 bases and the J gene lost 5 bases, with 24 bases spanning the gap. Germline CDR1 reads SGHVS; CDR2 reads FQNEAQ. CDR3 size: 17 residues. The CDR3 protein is CASSSFSRPGKEHEQYF. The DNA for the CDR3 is TGTGCCAGCAGCTCCTTTTCTCGGCCAGGGAAGGAGCACGAGCAGTACTTC.

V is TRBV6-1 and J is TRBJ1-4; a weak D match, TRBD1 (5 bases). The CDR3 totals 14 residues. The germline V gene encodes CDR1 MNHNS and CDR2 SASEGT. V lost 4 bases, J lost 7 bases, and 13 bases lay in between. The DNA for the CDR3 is TGTGCCAGCAGTGGATTTGGGGGAGGTGAAAAACTGTTTTTT. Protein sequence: CASSGFGGGEKLFF.

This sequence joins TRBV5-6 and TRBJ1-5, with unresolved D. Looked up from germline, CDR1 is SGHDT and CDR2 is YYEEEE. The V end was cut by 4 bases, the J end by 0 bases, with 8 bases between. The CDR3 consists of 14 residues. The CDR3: CASSHTSSNQPQHF. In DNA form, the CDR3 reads TGTGCCAGCAGCCATACCAGTAGCAATCAGCCCCAGCATTTT. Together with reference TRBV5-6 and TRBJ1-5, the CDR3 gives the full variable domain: DAGVTQSPTHLIKTRGQQVTLRCSPKSGHDTVSWYQQALGQGPQFIFQYYEEEERQRGNFPDRFSGHQFPNYSSELNVNALLLGDSALYLCASSHTSSNQPQHFGDGTRLSIL.

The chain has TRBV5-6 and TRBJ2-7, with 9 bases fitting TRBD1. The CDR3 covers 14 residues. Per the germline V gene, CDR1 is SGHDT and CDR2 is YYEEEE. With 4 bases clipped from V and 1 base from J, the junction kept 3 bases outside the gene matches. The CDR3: CASSGGQGSYEQYF. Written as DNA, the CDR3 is TGTGCCAGCAGCGGGGGACAGGGATCCTACGAGCAGTACTTC.

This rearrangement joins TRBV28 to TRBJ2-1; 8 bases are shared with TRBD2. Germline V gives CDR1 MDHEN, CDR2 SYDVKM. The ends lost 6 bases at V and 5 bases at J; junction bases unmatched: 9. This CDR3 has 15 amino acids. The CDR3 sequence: CASSPTGGPHNEQFF. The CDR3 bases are TGTGCCAGCAGCCCCACGGGAGGGCCCCACAATGAGCAGTTCTTC.

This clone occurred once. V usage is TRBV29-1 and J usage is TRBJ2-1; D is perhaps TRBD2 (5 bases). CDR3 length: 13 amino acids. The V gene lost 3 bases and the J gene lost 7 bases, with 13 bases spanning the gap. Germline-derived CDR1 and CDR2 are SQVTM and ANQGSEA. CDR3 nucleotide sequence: TGCAGCGTTGAGAGGGCTTATCGGAATGAGCAGTTCTTC. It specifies CSVERAYRNEQFF.

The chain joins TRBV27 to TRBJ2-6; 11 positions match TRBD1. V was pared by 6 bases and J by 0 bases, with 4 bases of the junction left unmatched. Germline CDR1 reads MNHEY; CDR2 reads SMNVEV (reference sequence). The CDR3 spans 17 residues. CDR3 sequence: CASRRDRGSSGANVLTF. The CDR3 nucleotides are TGTGCCAGCAGACGGGACAGGGGGTCCTCTGGGGCCAACGTCCTGACTTTC.

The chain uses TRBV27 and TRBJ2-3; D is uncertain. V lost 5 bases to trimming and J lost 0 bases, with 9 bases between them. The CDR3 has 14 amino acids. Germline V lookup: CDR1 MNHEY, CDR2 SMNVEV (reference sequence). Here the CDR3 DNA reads TGTGCCAGCAGTCTCACTTATAGCACAGATACGCAGTATTTT. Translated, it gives CASSLTYSTDTQYF.

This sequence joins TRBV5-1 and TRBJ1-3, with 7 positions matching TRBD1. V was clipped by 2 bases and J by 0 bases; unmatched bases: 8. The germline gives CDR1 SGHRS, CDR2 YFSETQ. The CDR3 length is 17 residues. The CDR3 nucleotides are TGCGCCAGCAGCTTCAGGGGGACGAGGGACTCTGGAAACACCATATATTTT. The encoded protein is CASSFRGTRDSGNTIYF. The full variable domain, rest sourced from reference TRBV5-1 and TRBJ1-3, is KAGVTQTPRYLIKTRGQQVTLSCSPISGHRSVSWYQQTPGQGLQFLFEYFSETQRNKGNFPGRFSGRQFSNSRSEMNVSTLELGDSALYLCASSFRGTRDSGNTIYFGEGSWLTVV.

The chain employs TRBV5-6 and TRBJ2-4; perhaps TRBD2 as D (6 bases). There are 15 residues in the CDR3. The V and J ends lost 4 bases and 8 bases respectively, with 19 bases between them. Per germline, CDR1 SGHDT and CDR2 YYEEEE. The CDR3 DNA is TGTGCCAGCAGCATCATTGGGTTGGGAGGAGACATTCAGTACTTC. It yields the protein CASSIIGLGGDIQYF.

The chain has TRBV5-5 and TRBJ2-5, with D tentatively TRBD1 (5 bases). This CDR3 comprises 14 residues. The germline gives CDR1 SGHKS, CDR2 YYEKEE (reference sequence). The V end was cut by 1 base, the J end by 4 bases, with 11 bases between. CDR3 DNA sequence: TGTGCCAGCAGCTTGCAAGGGGTTGGAGAGACCCAGTACTTC. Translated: CASSLQGVGETQYF. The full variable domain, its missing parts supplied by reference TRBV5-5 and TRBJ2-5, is DAGVTQSPTHLIKTRGQQVTLRCSPISGHKSVSWYQQVLGQGPQFIFQYYEKEERGRGNFPDRFSARQFPNYSSELNVNALLLGDSALYLCASSLQGVGETQYFGPGTRLLVL.

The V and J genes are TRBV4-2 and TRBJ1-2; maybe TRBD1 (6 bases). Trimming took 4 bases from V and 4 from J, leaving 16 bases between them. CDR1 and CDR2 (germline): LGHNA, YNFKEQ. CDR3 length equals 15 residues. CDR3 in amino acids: CASSPNRQVFYGYTF. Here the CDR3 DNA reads TGTGCCAGCAGCCCGAACCGACAGGTTTTCTATGGCTACACCTTC.

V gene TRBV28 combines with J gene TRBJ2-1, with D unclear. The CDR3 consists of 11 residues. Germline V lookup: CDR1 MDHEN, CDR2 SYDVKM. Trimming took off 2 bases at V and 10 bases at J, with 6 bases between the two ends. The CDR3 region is CASSLVREQFF. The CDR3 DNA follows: TGTGCCAGCAGTTTAGTGAGAGAGCAGTTCTTC.

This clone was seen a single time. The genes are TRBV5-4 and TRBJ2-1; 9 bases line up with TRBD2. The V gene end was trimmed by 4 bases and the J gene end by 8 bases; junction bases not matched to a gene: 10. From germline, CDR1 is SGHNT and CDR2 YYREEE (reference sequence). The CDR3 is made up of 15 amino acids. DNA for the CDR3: TGTGCCAGCAGCCCGGGTAGCGGGAGCTGGGATGAGCAGTTCTTC. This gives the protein CASSPGSGSWDEQFF.

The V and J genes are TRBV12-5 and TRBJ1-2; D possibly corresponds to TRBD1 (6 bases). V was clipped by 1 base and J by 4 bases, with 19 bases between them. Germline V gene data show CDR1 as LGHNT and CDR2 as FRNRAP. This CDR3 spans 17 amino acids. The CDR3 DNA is TGTGCTAGTGGTTTGGACCCTCCTACAGGGCGCGGCTATGGCTACACCTTC. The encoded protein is CASGLDPPTGRGYGYTF.

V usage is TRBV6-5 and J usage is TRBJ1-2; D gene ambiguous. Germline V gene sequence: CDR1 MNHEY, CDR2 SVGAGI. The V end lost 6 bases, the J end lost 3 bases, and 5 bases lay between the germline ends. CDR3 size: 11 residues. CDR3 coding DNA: TGTGCCAGCAGGCGTTACTATGGCTACACCTTC. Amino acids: CASRRYYGYTF.

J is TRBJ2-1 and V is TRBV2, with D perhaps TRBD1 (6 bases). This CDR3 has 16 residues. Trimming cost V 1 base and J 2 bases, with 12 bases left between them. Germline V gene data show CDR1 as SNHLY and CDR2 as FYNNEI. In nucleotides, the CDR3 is TGTGCCAGCAGTGAAGTGACAGGAAACCCCTACAATGAGCAGTTCTTC. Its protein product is CASSEVTGNPYNEQFF. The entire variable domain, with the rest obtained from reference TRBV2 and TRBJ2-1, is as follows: EPEVTQTPSHQVTQMGQEVILRCVPISNHLYFYWYRQILGQKVEFLVSFYNNEISEKSEIFDDQFSVERPDGSNFTLKIRSTKLEDSAMYFCASSEVTGNPYNEQFFGPGTRLTVL.

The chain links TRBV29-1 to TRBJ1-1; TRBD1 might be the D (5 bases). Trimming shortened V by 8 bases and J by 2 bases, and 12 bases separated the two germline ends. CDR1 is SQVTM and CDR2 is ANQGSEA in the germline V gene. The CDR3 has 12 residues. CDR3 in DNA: TGCAGCCTGGGAGGGGCTAACACTGAAGCTTTCTTT. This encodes CSLGGANTEAFF.

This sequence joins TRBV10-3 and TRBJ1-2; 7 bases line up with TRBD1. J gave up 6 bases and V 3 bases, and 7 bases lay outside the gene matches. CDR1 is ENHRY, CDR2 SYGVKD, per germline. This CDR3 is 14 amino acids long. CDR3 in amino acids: CAISDTGDSDGYTF. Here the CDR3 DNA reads TGTGCCATCAGTGATACAGGGGATTCAGATGGCTACACCTTC.

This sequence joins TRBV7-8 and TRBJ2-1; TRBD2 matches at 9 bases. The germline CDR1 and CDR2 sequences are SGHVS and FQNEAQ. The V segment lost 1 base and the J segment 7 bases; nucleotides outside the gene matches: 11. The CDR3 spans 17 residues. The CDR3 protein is CASSLVYVTSGLNEQFF. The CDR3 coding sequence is TGTGCCAGCAGCTTAGTTTACGTGACTAGCGGATTAAATGAGCAGTTCTTC.

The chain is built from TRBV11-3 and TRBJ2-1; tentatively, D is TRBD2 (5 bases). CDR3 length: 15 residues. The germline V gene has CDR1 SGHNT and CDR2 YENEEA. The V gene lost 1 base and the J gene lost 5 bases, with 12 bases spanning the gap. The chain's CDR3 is CASSLGILAHNEQFF. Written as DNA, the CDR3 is TGTGCCAGCAGCTTAGGTATCCTAGCCCACAATGAGCAGTTCTTC.